This TCR beta chain was recorded in a study of human T cells and chemical hapten exposure. As for the study in general: Donors were sensitized with 2% DPC on the upper inner arm. Patients, chiefly female, had alopecia areata, totalis or universalis.

Time point indicated: pre-sensitization, week 0. The treatment denotes: therapeutic diphenylcyclopropenone sensitization with weekly scalp DPC. Remarks on this clonotype: Its matching antigen is unknown. It may be a read error: a sequence one base away is much more abundant.

Study-level results: Expanded TCRs grouped into significantly more large CDR3 similarity clusters than controls produced. Donors were affected by alopecia, so their immune reaction might vary from that of healthy individuals.

TCRdb processed the RACE reads anew with MiXCR; each CDR3 protein has one entry. The sample has roughly 40,000 distinct CDR3 sequences; over 10% are singletons. CDR3 length equals 15 residues. Per the germline V gene, CDR1 is SGHTA and CDR2 is FQGTGA. Material: whole blood, obtained in connection with sensitization to the hapten diphenylcyclopropenone (DPC). The chain recombines TRBV7-3 with TRBJ2-1; 9 nucleotides line up with TRBD2. This clonotype was sampled from a woman in her twenties or thirties with alopecia areata. Some clones in this sample may be carry-over from other donors' samples. This CDR3 is CTSSRGLAQNNEQFF. The CDR3 DNA reads TGTACCAGCAGCCGAGGACTAGCGCAAAACAATGAGCAGTTCTTC.